This TCR beta chain came from a study of blood T cells in healthy people across ages. This clonotype was recorded a few times. Then a second PCR, running roughly 6 to 12 cycles, was carried out with a sample-barcoded 5' primer and a J-beta primer mix. TCRdb fed the 5' RACE reads into MiXCR, producing one record per CDR3 protein. The sample consists of approximately 820,000 distinct CDR3 sequences, 40% to 50% of them appearing once. V dropped 1 base and J dropped 3; count of bases not matched to a gene: 7. Germline CDR1 and CDR2: SQVTM and ANQGSEA. The CDR3 runs to 16 residues. V is TRBV29-1 and J is TRBJ2-7; 12 nucleotides line up with TRBD2. The receptor's source is a man aged 55 to 69 in good health. The specimen was blood. The CDR3, as DNA: TGCAGCGTTGAAGGCCGACTAGCGGGGGTCCGCTACGAGCAGTACTTC. Protein sequence: CSVEGRLAGVRYEQYF.